This T cell receptor (beta chain) was obtained from a study of T cell repertoires in aging, cancer and after chemotherapy. Regarding the study as a whole: Rebound thymic output was suggested by rising median generation probability during chemotherapy in each cancer cohort.

This CDR3 spans 14 amino acids. Deletions cut 5 bases from V and 2 bases from J, with 12 bases between. The germline gives CDR1 SGHTA, CDR2 FQGNSA. The template was genomic DNA from peripheral blood, not RNA. TRB rearrangements spanning V, D and J were amplified using mixed TRB-A/B primers. TCRdb passed the multiplex PCR reads through MiXCR, listing each CDR3 protein once. The sample consists of 2,000 or so distinct CDR3 sequences, around 50% of them appearing once. Notes on this clonotype: Its specificity is unknown.

The chain is built from TRBV7-2 and TRBJ2-5; no firm D call. The clonotype originates from a human donor with a blood cancer. The material sequenced was blood. The CDR3 here is CASSELRRQETQYF. The CDR3 DNA is TGTGCCAGCAGCGAACTACGAAGGCAAGAGACCCAGTACTTC.